This record concerns one T cell receptor beta chain sequence. Per the authors' pipeline: Amplification from reference gene primers served as the basis for estimated nucleated cell counts. Measured with immunoSEQ multiplex PCR; TCRdb has only the in-frame clones, and not every one. The DNA gave D and trimming, while V, J and clone size come from that table. The table lists 200,000 to 250,000 clones, more than 85% of them singletons. Enrolled during active infection, Seattle patients were then followed longitudinally. This specimen comes from a study of blood T cell repertoires in COVID-19. Study-wide background: The United States, Italy and Spain provided the acute and convalescent COVID-19 samples. T cells, B-cell-depleted T cells, or PBMCs provided the cDNA or gDNA that served as material.

The clonotype comes from a man between 60 and 70 years old with COVID-19, enrolled during active disease. Sequencing used peripheral blood.

In DNA form, the CDR3 reads TGTGCCAGTAGTATTTGGCAGGGGAATAGCAATCAGCCCCAGCATTTT. This gives the protein CASSIWQGNSNQPQHF. The rearrangement uses TRBV19 and TRBJ1-5, with D perhaps TRBD1 (6 bases). CDR3 size: 16 residues. Germline CDR1 LNHDA, CDR2 SQIVND (reference sequence). Trimming pared 3 bases from V and 0 bases from J, leaving 12 bases between. Full variable domain (rest looked up from reference TRBV19 and TRBJ1-5): DGGITQSPKYLFRKEGQNVTLSCEQNLNHDAMYWYRQDPGQGLRLIYYSQIVNDFQKGDIAEGYSVSREKKESFPLTVTSAQKNPTAFYLCASSIWQGNSNQPQHFGDGTRLSIL.